This T cell receptor (beta chain) emerged from a study of breast tumors, draining lymph nodes, adjacent tissues. Axillary draining lymph nodes of breast cancer patients supplied the node samples. In TCRdb, the multiplex PCR reads were re-called with MiXCR into one record per CDR3 protein. Among roughly 110,000 distinct CDR3 sequences listed, roughly 33% were seen once. The CDR3 comprises 15 residues, both ends counted. CDR1 is SGDLS and CDR2 is YYNGEE in the germline V gene. The count of this clonotype is one. Its cognate antigen is unknown. Possible read error: a much larger clone is one base away. Lacking the conserved final phenylalanine or tryptophan, this CDR3 likely reflects a read error. It is unclear where the CDR3 begins or ends on the DNA, so no DNA is shown, and the CDR3 is as TCRdb lists it. Regarding the study as a whole: Tumors had less TCR diversity than lymph nodes, more than nontumor tissue. Findings are consistent with lymph node origin and intratumoral expansion of most tumor T cells.

The chain combines TRBV9 with TRBJ1-2; the table names TRBD1, a call not compared with the DNA. The sequence came from a female donor with breast cancer. Some clones in this sample may be carry-over from other donors' samples. The sequencing sample was made of axillary lymph node tissue. The CDR3: CASSAGGQGHYGSTY.